This section outlines one T cell receptor beta chain sequence together with its context. Using immunoSEQ multiplex PCR, the repertoire was profiled, and TCRdb retains in-frame clones only, with some absent. The sample has some 130,000 clones, approximately 85% seen once. The data are from a study of T cell responses to AZD1222 COVID-19 vaccine. V gave up 5 bases and J gave up 4 bases; unmatched junction bases: 6. The CDR3 contains 14 residues. Germline assignment: CDR1 SGDLS and CDR2 YYNGEE. This clonotype was sampled from an adult in good health. This chain links TRBV9 with TRBJ1-5; 7 bases agree with TRBD1. The sample consisted of peripheral blood, taken on day 0 of AZD1222 vaccination. The CDR3 sequence: CASSKGASNQPQHF. DNA for the CDR3: TGTGCCAGCAGTAAGGGGGCTTCTAATCAGCCCCAGCATTTT. Variable domain in full (rest from reference TRBV9 and TRBJ1-5): DSGVTQTPKHLITATGQRVTLRCSPRSGDLSVYWYQQSLDQGLQFLIQYYNGEERAKGNILERFSAQQFPDLHSELNLSSLELGDSALYFCASSKGASNQPQHFGDGTRLSIL.